These 20 T cell receptor beta chains came from one sample sequenced in a study of blood T cell repertoires in COVID-19. This table comes from immunoSEQ multiplex PCR, and its TCRdb copy is limited to in-frame clones, with some not included. Here the sample spans 150,000 to 200,000 clones, roughly 87% being singletons. The sequenced sample was PBMCs or T cells enriched from blood (not recorded which). The receptors stem from a man aged 50 or older who had recovered from COVID-19.

This chain connects TRBV6-5 to TRBJ1-5, with D possibly being TRBD1 (6 bases). Trimming stripped 7 bases from V and 3 bases from J, with 16 bases between. The CDR3 runs 15 residues. Germline CDR1 is MNHEY and CDR2 is SVGAGI. The CDR3 protein is CASKLIQGPNQPQHF. CDR3 nucleotide sequence: TGTGCCAGCAAACTGATCCAGGGGCCCAATCAGCCCCAGCATTTT.

The gene calls are TRBV19 and TRBJ1-6; 8 bases line up with TRBD1. Germline CDR1 is LNHDA and CDR2 is SQIVND (reference sequence). V lost 4 bases to trimming and J lost 7 bases; unmatched junction nucleotides: 6. This CDR3 region has 15 residues. The DNA for the CDR3 is TGTGCCAGTAGTAACTCCGGACAGGGAAATTCACCCCTCCACTTT. Its translation: CASSNSGQGNSPLHF.

The rearrangement joins TRBV6-5 to TRBJ1-3; D gene ambiguous. Trimming removed 0 bases from V and 0 bases from J, with 6 bases in between. Germline values: CDR1 MNHEY, CDR2 SVGAGI. There are 15 residues in the CDR3. The CDR3 region is CASSYSTGSGNTIYF. DNA for the CDR3: TGTGCCAGCAGTTACTCCACGGGCTCTGGAAACACCATATATTTT.

The chain employs TRBV3-1 (or the pseudogene TRBV3-2) and TRBJ2-1; no firm D call. Trimming left V 1 base short and J 4 bases short, with 8 bases between. This CDR3 spans 14 amino acids. The germline V gene has CDR1 LGHDT and CDR2 YNNKEL (reference sequence). CDR3 sequence: CASSQGGGYNEQFF. The CDR3 bases are TGTGCCAGCAGCCAAGGAGGCGGTTACAATGAGCAGTTCTTC.

The chain recombines TRBV4-1 with TRBJ2-1; 11 bases fit TRBD2. Germline CDR1 and CDR2: MGHRA and YSYEKL. The V gene end was trimmed by 4 bases and the J gene end by 8 bases; junction bases not matched to a gene: 4. This CDR3 spans 14 amino acids. CDR3 nucleotides: TGCGCCAGCAGCCTGCTAGCGGGAGGCGATGAGCAGTTCTTC. This gives the protein CASSLLAGGDEQFF.

This chain connects TRBV7-3 to TRBJ1-1; D call uncertain. Trimming removed 4 bases at V and 4 bases at J, with 10 bases between. The CDR3 sequence is 13 residues long. Germline CDR1 is SGHTA and CDR2 is FQGTGA. The CDR3 bases are TGTGCCAGCAGCTCCCCACCGGGCACTGAAGCTTTCTTT. It encodes CASSSPPGTEAFF.

CDR3 in amino acids: CASSYSRGLNTEAFF. CDR3 bases: TGTGCCAGCAGTTACTCCAGGGGTTTGAACACTGAAGCTTTCTTT. V usage is TRBV6-6 and J usage is TRBJ1-1, with D perhaps TRBD1 (6 bases). Trimming removed 0 bases at V and 0 bases at J, with 8 bases between. The CDR3 is 15 residues long. Germline V gene lookup returns CDR1 MNHNY and CDR2 SVGAGI (reference sequence).

The chain joins TRBV7-9 to TRBJ2-1; 8 bases match TRBD2. The CDR3 is made up of 17 amino acids. The trim removed 5 bases at V and 3 bases at J, leaving 12 bases unmatched. CDR1 is SEHNR, CDR2 FQNEAQ, per germline (reference sequence). The CDR3 spells CASSPAGTRIYYNEQFF. Written as DNA, the CDR3 is TGTGCCAGCAGCCCGGCTGGGACTAGGATATACTACAATGAGCAGTTCTTC.

The chain carries TRBV10-3 and TRBJ2-7; D is undetermined. The V end was cut by 3 bases, the J end by 3 bases, with 3 bases between. CDR3 length: 11 residues. Germline V gives CDR1 ENHRY, CDR2 SYGVKD. The CDR3 reads CAISDSYEQYF. The CDR3, as DNA: TGTGCCATCAGTGATAGCTACGAGCAGTACTTC.

The chain uses TRBV5-6 and TRBJ2-3; D possibly corresponds to TRBD2 (5 bases). Trimming took off 3 bases at V and 1 base at J, with 12 bases between the two ends. From germline, CDR1 is SGHDT and CDR2 YYEEEE. This CDR3 region has 15 residues. The CDR3: CASSSDFPGTDTQYF. CDR3 sequence (DNA): TGTGCCAGCAGCTCGGACTTCCCAGGCACAGATACGCAGTATTTT.

This clone was seen just once. The rearrangement uses TRBV6-5 and TRBJ2-5; TRBD2 agrees at 15 bases. Trimming took 8 bases from V and 4 from J; bases not matched to a gene: 5. The V gene's germline CDR1 is MNHEY and CDR2 SVGAGI. The CDR3 is 15 amino acids. The CDR3 bases are TGTGCCAGCTGGAAGGGACTAGCGGGAGGAGAGACCCAGTACTTC. This gives the protein CASWKGLAGGETQYF.

CDR3 protein: CASSPLSTLTYEQYF. CDR3 DNA: TGTGCCAGCAGCCCCTTATCGACACTTACCTACGAGCAGTACTTC. The rearrangement joins TRBV7-8 to TRBJ2-7; no firm D call. This CDR3 comprises 15 residues. V shed 5 bases and J shed 2 bases, with 16 bases lying between them. Germline V gene sequence: CDR1 SGHVS, CDR2 FQNEAQ.

The chain uses TRBV3-1 (or the pseudogene TRBV3-2) and TRBJ1-3; D unresolved. V was cut by 0 bases and J by 0 bases, with 9 bases left in between. The CDR3 is 16 residues long. CDR1 LGHDT and CDR2 YNNKEL come from the germline V gene (reference sequence). The CDR3 DNA follows: TGTGCCAGCAGCCAAGAGGTCAGTTACTCTGGAAACACCATATATTTT. Translation: CASSQEVSYSGNTIYF.

This clone was observed a handful of times. The rearrangement links TRBV5-1 to TRBJ2-2, with 7 bases aligning to TRBD2. This CDR3 region has 13 residues. Trimming removed 2 bases from V and 6 bases from J; junction bases left unmatched: 1. Germline lookup yields CDR1 SGHRS and CDR2 YFSETQ. CDR3 in DNA: TGCGCCAGCAGCTTTCGGGAGGCCGGGGAGCTGTTTTTT. Amino acids: CASSFREAGELFF.

The chain employs TRBV9 and TRBJ2-3; 9 bases match TRBD2. The germline V gene has CDR1 SGDLS and CDR2 YYNGEE. Trimming took 3 bases from V and 3 from J; bases not matched to a gene: 17. The CDR3 length is 19 residues. The CDR3 sequence is CASSASRGGASGATDTQYF. The DNA for the CDR3 is TGTGCCAGCAGCGCCAGTAGGGGGGGAGCTAGCGGGGCGACAGATACGCAGTATTTT.

This sequence joins TRBV7-3 and TRBJ1-6, with 10 bases aligning to TRBD1. CDR1 and CDR2 (germline): SGHTA, FQGTGA. CDR3 length: 17 amino acids. The junction had 7 bases not matched to a gene; V was cut back by 1 base and J by 7 bases. The chain's CDR3 is CASSLNRDRGGNSPLHF. CDR3 nucleotide sequence: TGTGCCAGCAGCTTAAACCGGGACAGGGGTGGAAATTCACCCCTCCACTTT.

The chain joins TRBV19 to TRBJ1-4; D possibly corresponds to TRBD1 (5 bases). This CDR3 spans 15 amino acids. Germline CDR1 reads LNHDA; CDR2 reads SQIVND (reference sequence). V lost 3 bases to trimming and J lost 0 bases, with 8 bases between them. The CDR3 nucleotides are TGTGCCAGTAGTATCACAGGAGCAACTAATGAAAAACTGTTTTTT. This sequence encodes CASSITGATNEKLFF.

V usage is TRBV7-9 and J usage is TRBJ2-3; D perhaps matches TRBD1 (6 bases). The V end lost 7 bases, the J end lost 1 base, and 18 bases lay between the germline ends. Germline values: CDR1 SEHNR, CDR2 FQNEAQ (reference sequence). The CDR3 has 16 residues. The CDR3 protein is CASIAGLKGGTDTQYF. In DNA form, the CDR3 reads TGTGCCAGCATCGCCGGGCTTAAGGGGGGCACAGATACGCAGTATTTT.

The chain combines TRBV21-1 with TRBJ1-3. TRBV21-1 is labeled a pseudogene. CDR3 size: 16 residues. CDR3 sequence: CASETVLGSSGNTIYF. The CDR3 nucleotides are TGTGCCAGTGAGACTGTTTTGGGGAGCTCTGGAAACACCATATATTTT.

The chain carries TRBV5-6 and TRBJ1-2, with 8 bases that match TRBD1. This CDR3 spans 14 amino acids. Germline V gives CDR1 SGHDT, CDR2 YYEEEE. The trim removed 1 base at V and 6 bases at J, leaving 5 bases unmatched. The CDR3 region is CASSLTRGRDGYTF. In nucleotides, the CDR3 is TGTGCCAGCAGCTTGACCAGGGGGCGGGATGGCTACACCTTC.